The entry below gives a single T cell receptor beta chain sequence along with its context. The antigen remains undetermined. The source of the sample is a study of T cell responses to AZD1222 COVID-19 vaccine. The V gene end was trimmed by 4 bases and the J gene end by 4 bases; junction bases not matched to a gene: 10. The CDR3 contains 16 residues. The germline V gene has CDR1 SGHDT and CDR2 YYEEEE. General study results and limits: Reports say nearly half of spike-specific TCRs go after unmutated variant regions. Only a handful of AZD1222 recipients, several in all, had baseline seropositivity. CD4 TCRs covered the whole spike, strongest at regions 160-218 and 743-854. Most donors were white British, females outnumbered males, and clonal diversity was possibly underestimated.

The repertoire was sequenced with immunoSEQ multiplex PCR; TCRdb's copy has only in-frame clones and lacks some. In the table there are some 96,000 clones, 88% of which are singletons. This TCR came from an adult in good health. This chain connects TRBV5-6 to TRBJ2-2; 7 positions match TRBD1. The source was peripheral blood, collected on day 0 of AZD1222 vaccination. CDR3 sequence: CASSLEVGGGTGELFF. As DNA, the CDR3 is TGTGCCAGCAGCCTGGAGGTAGGGGGCGGCACCGGGGAGCTGTTTTTT.